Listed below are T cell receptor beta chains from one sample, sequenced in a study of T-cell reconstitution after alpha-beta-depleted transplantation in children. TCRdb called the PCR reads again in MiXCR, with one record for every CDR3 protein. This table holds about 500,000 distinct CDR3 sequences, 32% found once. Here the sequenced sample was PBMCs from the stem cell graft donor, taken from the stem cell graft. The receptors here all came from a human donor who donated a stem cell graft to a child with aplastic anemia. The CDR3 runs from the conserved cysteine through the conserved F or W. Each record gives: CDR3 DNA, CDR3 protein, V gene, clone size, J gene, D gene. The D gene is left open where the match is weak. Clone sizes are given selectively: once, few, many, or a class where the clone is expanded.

CDR3 DNA: TGTGCCAGCAGTCCTCATTTAGGGACAGGGGGCTTGGATGGCTACACCTTC; CDR3 protein: CASSPHLGTGGLDGYTF; V gene: TRBV12-3/TRBV12-4; clone size: few; J gene: TRBJ1-2; D gene: TRBD1
CDR3 DNA: TGTGCCAGTAGGCTCCGGGACCACACAGATACGCAGTATTTT; CDR3 protein: CASRLRDHTDTQYF; V gene: TRBV19; clone size: few; J gene: TRBJ2-3; D gene: .
CDR3 DNA: TGCGCCAGCAGCTTGGGCCCGGGTGAGGGGGCCCTCTCCTACGAGCAGTACTTC; CDR3 protein: CASSLGPGEGALSYEQYF; V gene: TRBV5-1; clone size: .; J gene: TRBJ2-7; D gene: TRBD1
CDR3 DNA: TGTGCCAGCAAACCAGGGGGCGGAAGAAACACTGAAGCTTTCTTT; CDR3 protein: CASKPGGGRNTEAFF; V gene: TRBV27; clone size: .; J gene: TRBJ1-1; D gene: TRBD1
CDR3 DNA: TGTGCCAGCAGTGGTGGGGATAATTCACCCCTCCACTTT; CDR3 protein: CASSGGDNSPLHF; V gene: TRBV6-1; clone size: few; J gene: TRBJ1-6; D gene: .
CDR3 DNA: TGCAGTGCTAGAGACCGAGCGGGCCCCCAGCATTTT; CDR3 protein: CSARDRAGPQHF; V gene: TRBV20-1; clone size: .; J gene: TRBJ1-5; D gene: .
CDR3 DNA: TGTGCCAGCAGCTCTAATTCAGGGGAGGCCGGGGAGCTGTTTTTT; CDR3 protein: CASSSNSGEAGELFF; V gene: TRBV7-9; clone size: .; J gene: TRBJ2-2; D gene: .
CDR3 DNA: TGCAGCGTTGAAGGGCTAGCGGGAGTCGGGGAGCTGTTTTTT; CDR3 protein: CSVEGLAGVGELFF; V gene: TRBV29-1; clone size: few; J gene: TRBJ2-2; D gene: TRBD2
CDR3 DNA: TGTGCCAGCAGTTTAAGGTCAAACCAAGAGACCCAGTACTTC; CDR3 protein: CASSLRSNQETQYF; V gene: TRBV12-3/TRBV12-4; clone size: .; J gene: TRBJ2-5; D gene: .
CDR3 DNA: TGTGCCAGCAGCCGCGGGACAGGCTTCTTACAGCAGTACTTC; CDR3 protein: CASSRGTGFLQQYF; V gene: TRBV28; clone size: few; J gene: TRBJ2-7; D gene: TRBD1
CDR3 DNA: TGTGCCAGCAGCGGGGGACAGGTCTTTTTTGATACGCAGTATTTT; CDR3 protein: CASSGGQVFFDTQYF; V gene: TRBV7-2; clone size: few; J gene: TRBJ2-3; D gene: TRBD1
CDR3 DNA: TGTGCCACCGGGACAGGGCGAGGAACCCAGCATTTT; CDR3 protein: CATGTGRGTQHF; V gene: TRBV10-3; clone size: .; J gene: TRBJ1-5; D gene: TRBD1
CDR3 DNA: TGTGCCAGCAGCCCGCGGGAGTGGGAGAACATTCAGTACTTC; CDR3 protein: CASSPREWENIQYF; V gene: TRBV3-1; clone size: .; J gene: TRBJ2-4; D gene: TRBD2
CDR3 DNA: TGCGCCAGCAGCTCGCCAAAGGACGGGAAAAACACTGAAGCTTTCTTT; CDR3 protein: CASSSPKDGKNTEAFF; V gene: TRBV5-1; clone size: .; J gene: TRBJ1-1; D gene: .
CDR3 DNA: TGTGCCAGCAGCAAGCCTCATACGGGACTAGCGGCCACTAGCTCCTACAATGAGCAGTTCTTC; CDR3 protein: CASSKPHTGLAATSSYNEQFF; V gene: TRBV21-1; clone size: few; J gene: TRBJ2-1; D gene: .
CDR3 DNA: TGTGCCAGCAGCGTAGGGCGGAGTGGCGGGAGGGATAACTACGAGCTGTACTTC; CDR3 protein: CASSVGRSGGRDNYELYF; V gene: TRBV9; clone size: .; J gene: TRBJ2-7; D gene: TRBD2
CDR3 DNA: TGCAGCGCTGGAGAGGGGTCAAACATTCAGTACTTC; CDR3 protein: CSAGEGSNIQYF; V gene: TRBV29-1; clone size: .; J gene: TRBJ2-4; D gene: .
CDR3 DNA: TGTGCCAGCAGCTTACGAGGCCCAGATACGCAGTATTTT; CDR3 protein: CASSLRGPDTQYF; V gene: TRBV5-1; clone size: .; J gene: TRBJ2-3; D gene: .
CDR3 DNA: TGCAGTGCTAGACCGTCTTGGGGCCGATCCTCCTACAATGAGCAGTTCTTC; CDR3 protein: CSARPSWGRSSYNEQFF; V gene: TRBV20-1; clone size: .; J gene: TRBJ2-1; D gene: .
CDR3 DNA: TGCAGTGCCGCGGCGGTTGGCAACGTCCTGACTTTC; CDR3 protein: CSAAAVGNVLTF; V gene: TRBV20-1; clone size: .; J gene: TRBJ2-6; D gene: .
CDR3 DNA: TGCAGTGCTAGACATACAGTAACCGGGGAGCTGTTTTTT; CDR3 protein: CSARHTVTGELFF; V gene: TRBV20-1; clone size: few; J gene: TRBJ2-2; D gene: .
CDR3 DNA: TGCAGTGCTAGAGAGGACCCCTCCTACGAGCAGTACTTC; CDR3 protein: CSAREDPSYEQYF; V gene: TRBV20-1; clone size: many; J gene: TRBJ2-7; D gene: .
CDR3 DNA: TGCAGCGGACGGGACAGTGAAGCTTTCTTT; CDR3 protein: CSGRDSEAFF; V gene: TRBV29-1; clone size: .; J gene: TRBJ1-1; D gene: TRBD1
CDR3 DNA: TGTGCCAGCAGTGCCCCCTGGGACAGGCAGGTCGCAGATACGCAGTATTTT; CDR3 protein: CASSAPWDRQVADTQYF; V gene: TRBV12-3/TRBV12-4; clone size: few; J gene: TRBJ2-3; D gene: TRBD1
CDR3 DNA: TGTGCCAGCAGTGCCGGGGCTGTGAACACTGAAGCTTTCTTT; CDR3 protein: CASSAGAVNTEAFF; V gene: TRBV12-3/TRBV12-4; clone size: .; J gene: TRBJ1-1; D gene: .
CDR3 DNA: TGTGCCAGCAGTTCACGTCCCGGGGGGGAGCTGTTTTTT; CDR3 protein: CASSSRPGGELFF; V gene: TRBV12-3/TRBV12-4; clone size: .; J gene: TRBJ2-2; D gene: .
CDR3 DNA: TGTGCCACTGGCGGGGAGGCTACGGATACGCAGTATTTT; CDR3 protein: CATGGEATDTQYF; V gene: TRBV15; clone size: .; J gene: TRBJ2-3; D gene: .
CDR3 DNA: TGTGCCAGCATCTTGACTAGCGGGAGGTACGAGCAGTACTTC; CDR3 protein: CASILTSGRYEQYF; V gene: TRBV5-5; clone size: .; J gene: TRBJ2-7; D gene: TRBD2
CDR3 DNA: TGTGCCAGCTCCGGGACTAGCGGGATCCGGGAGTTCTTC; CDR3 protein: CASSGTSGIREFF; V gene: TRBV25-1; clone size: few; J gene: TRBJ2-1; D gene: TRBD2
CDR3 DNA: TGCGCCAGCAGCTTTGAGGGCGGCTATGGCTACACCTTC; CDR3 protein: CASSFEGGYGYTF; V gene: TRBV5-1; clone size: once; J gene: TRBJ1-2; D gene: .
CDR3 DNA: TGTGCCAGCCACCGGGACCCAAAATTAGTGGAGCTGTTTTTT; CDR3 protein: CASHRDPKLVELFF; V gene: TRBV7-2; clone size: .; J gene: TRBJ2-2; D gene: .
CDR3 DNA: TGTGCCAGCAGCTCGGACGGAAATGAGCAGTTCTTC; CDR3 protein: CASSSDGNEQFF; V gene: TRBV11-2; clone size: .; J gene: TRBJ2-1; D gene: .
CDR3 DNA: TGCGCCAGCAGCCAGGACAGGAGTTCCTACAATGAGCAGTTCTTC; CDR3 protein: CASSQDRSSYNEQFF; V gene: TRBV4-3; clone size: .; J gene: TRBJ2-1; D gene: TRBD1
CDR3 DNA: TGTGCCAGCAGCCCGGGGACTAGCGGGAAGGTAGATACGCAGTATTTT; CDR3 protein: CASSPGTSGKVDTQYF; V gene: TRBV3-1; clone size: .; J gene: TRBJ2-3; D gene: TRBD2
CDR3 DNA: TGCAGTGCTTGGGGGACTAGCGGTAGCACAGATACGCAGTATTTT; CDR3 protein: CSAWGTSGSTDTQYF; V gene: TRBV20-1; clone size: many; J gene: TRBJ2-3; D gene: TRBD2
CDR3 DNA: TGTGCCAGCAGCTCGACGGGACAGGGACACTACAATGAGCAGTTCTTC; CDR3 protein: CASSSTGQGHYNEQFF; V gene: TRBV11-2; clone size: few; J gene: TRBJ2-1; D gene: TRBD1
CDR3 DNA: TGTGCCAGCAGCTATAACGGAGGAGGCGAAGAGACCCAGTACTTC; CDR3 protein: CASSYNGGGEETQYF; V gene: TRBV7-2; clone size: .; J gene: TRBJ2-5; D gene: .
CDR3 DNA: TGCGCCAGCAGCTCGGCAGGGAGTGGGACTGAAGCTTTCTTT; CDR3 protein: CASSSAGSGTEAFF; V gene: TRBV5-1; clone size: few; J gene: TRBJ1-1; D gene: .
CDR3 DNA: TGCAGTGCTAGAGATGGTACTTCCGGAGAGACCCAGTACTTC; CDR3 protein: CSARDGTSGETQYF; V gene: TRBV20-1; clone size: few; J gene: TRBJ2-5; D gene: .
CDR3 DNA: TGTGCCAGCAGCGGGACAGGGGGGGTCGGCACTGAAGCTTTCTTT; CDR3 protein: CASSGTGGVGTEAFF; V gene: TRBV7-2; clone size: few; J gene: TRBJ1-1; D gene: TRBD1
CDR3 DNA: TGTGCCAGCTCACCAAGGGACAACAATCAGCCCCAGCATTTT; CDR3 protein: CASSPRDNNQPQHF; V gene: TRBV18; clone size: .; J gene: TRBJ1-5; D gene: .
CDR3 DNA: TGCACCATCCGAGTTGGCGGGAGGGTCTCCTACAATGAGCAGTTCTTC; CDR3 protein: CTIRVGGRVSYNEQFF; V gene: TRBV1; clone size: .; J gene: TRBJ2-1; D gene: .
CDR3 DNA: TGCGCCAGCAGCTTTGGGACAGGGAAGTGGAACACTGAAGCTTTCTTT; CDR3 protein: CASSFGTGKWNTEAFF; V gene: TRBV5-1; clone size: .; J gene: TRBJ1-1; D gene: TRBD1
CDR3 DNA: TGTGCCAGCAATCCGGGAGGGACGAACACCGGGGAGCTGTTTTTT; CDR3 protein: CASNPGGTNTGELFF; V gene: TRBV3-1; clone size: .; J gene: TRBJ2-2; D gene: TRBD2
CDR3 DNA: TGCAGTGCTAGACCAGCTAACTCCTACAATGAGCAGTTCTTC; CDR3 protein: CSARPANSYNEQFF; V gene: TRBV20-1; clone size: few; J gene: TRBJ2-1; D gene: .
CDR3 DNA: TGTGCCAGCAGACGGGGGACTAGCGGGATTAGTGAGCAGTTCTTC; CDR3 protein: CASRRGTSGISEQFF; V gene: TRBV14; clone size: .; J gene: TRBJ2-1; D gene: TRBD2
CDR3 DNA: TGTGCCAGCTCTGAGGCAGAACTAAACATTCAGTACTTC; CDR3 protein: CASSEAELNIQYF; V gene: TRBV18; clone size: .; J gene: TRBJ2-4; D gene: .
CDR3 DNA: TGTGCCTGGAGCCCCCCCTCCAGGGAGCTTGATGAGCAGTTCTTC; CDR3 protein: CAWSPPSRELDEQFF; V gene: TRBV30; clone size: .; J gene: TRBJ2-1; D gene: .
CDR3 DNA: TGTGCCAGCAGTTACTCGGGGCAGGGAGGGGGGTTGAGTCAGCCCCAGCATTTT; CDR3 protein: CASSYSGQGGGLSQPQHF; V gene: TRBV6-5; clone size: few; J gene: TRBJ1-5; D gene: .
CDR3 DNA: TGCAGCGCGGGGTGGGGAACTGAAGCTTTCTTT; CDR3 protein: CSAGWGTEAFF; V gene: TRBV29-1; clone size: .; J gene: TRBJ1-1; D gene: .
CDR3 DNA: TGTGCCAGCAGCCAGGGGACTTCAAAGTCACCCCTCCACTTT; CDR3 protein: CASSQGTSKSPLHF; V gene: TRBV11-3; clone size: few; J gene: TRBJ1-6; D gene: .
CDR3 DNA: TGTGCCAGCAGTTTTGGGGGTAGCTTGGTCACCGGGGAGCTGTTTTTT; CDR3 protein: CASSFGGSLVTGELFF; V gene: TRBV27; clone size: .; J gene: TRBJ2-2; D gene: .
CDR3 DNA: TGCGCCAGCAGCGAAGGGATTAGCGGGAGGGCCGCAACAGATACGCAGTATTTT; CDR3 protein: CASSEGISGRAATDTQYF; V gene: TRBV5-1; clone size: .; J gene: TRBJ2-3; D gene: TRBD2
CDR3 DNA: TGTGCCAGCAGTTCAACAGGGGTCCGAGCGTTTCAGCCCCAGCATTTT; CDR3 protein: CASSSTGVRAFQPQHF; V gene: TRBV27; clone size: few; J gene: TRBJ1-5; D gene: TRBD1
CDR3 DNA: TGTGCCAGCAGCCCTGAGGCATACCAAGAGACCCAGTACTTC; CDR3 protein: CASSPEAYQETQYF; V gene: TRBV3-1; clone size: .; J gene: TRBJ2-5; D gene: .
CDR3 DNA: TGTGCCAGCGGGAGCGGGCTATCCTACGAGCAGTACTTC; CDR3 protein: CASGSGLSYEQYF; V gene: TRBV6-2/TRBV6-3; clone size: .; J gene: TRBJ2-7; D gene: .
CDR3 DNA: TGTGCCAGCAGTGAATACGGGCAGGGCACTGGGGCCAACGTCCTGACTTTC; CDR3 protein: CASSEYGQGTGANVLTF; V gene: TRBV25-1; clone size: .; J gene: TRBJ2-6; D gene: .
CDR3 DNA: TGTGCCAGCAGCCCCCCAGGGGCAGGGGAAAAACTGTTTTTT; CDR3 protein: CASSPPGAGEKLFF; V gene: TRBV27; clone size: .; J gene: TRBJ1-4; D gene: .
CDR3 DNA: TGTGCCAGCAGCTTACGGACAGGGCTCGTCGAGACCCAGTACTTC; CDR3 protein: CASSLRTGLVETQYF; V gene: TRBV7-9; clone size: .; J gene: TRBJ2-5; D gene: TRBD1